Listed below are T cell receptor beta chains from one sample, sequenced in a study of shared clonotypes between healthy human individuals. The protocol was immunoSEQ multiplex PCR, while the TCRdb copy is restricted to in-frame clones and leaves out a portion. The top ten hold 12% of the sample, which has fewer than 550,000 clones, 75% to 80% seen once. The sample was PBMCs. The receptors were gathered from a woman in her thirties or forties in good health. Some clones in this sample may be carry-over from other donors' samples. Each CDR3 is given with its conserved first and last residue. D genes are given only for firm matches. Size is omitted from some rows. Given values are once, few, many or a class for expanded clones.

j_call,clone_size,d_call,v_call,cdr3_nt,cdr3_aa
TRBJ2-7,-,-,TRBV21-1,TGTGCCAGCAGCAAGAGTGGAGGGACCGAGCAGTACTTC,CASSKSGGTEQYF
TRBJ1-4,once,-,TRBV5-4,TGTGCCAGCAGCGCAGCCACAGGATGGGGCGAAAAACTGTTTTTT,CASSAATGWGEKLFF
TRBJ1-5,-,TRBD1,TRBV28,TGTGCCAGCAGTCTTGGGACAGGGCGGTCCAATCAGCCCCAGCATTTT,CASSLGTGRSNQPQHF
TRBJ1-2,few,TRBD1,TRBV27,TGTGCCAGCACCCCGGTAGGGAGTTTCTTTGGGACAGGGAGAGGCTACACCTTC,CASTPVGSFFGTGRGYTF
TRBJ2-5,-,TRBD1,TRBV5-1,TGCGCCAGCAGCTTGGCCCAACAGGGGGAGACCCAGTACTTC,CASSLAQQGETQYF
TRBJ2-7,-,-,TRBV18,TGTGCCAGCTCACCAGAGGGGTACGAGCAGTACTTC,CASSPEGYEQYF
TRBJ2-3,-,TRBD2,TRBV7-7,TGTGCTAGCAGCTTAGGCCCAGCGGGGGAGGGAGATACGCAGTATTTT,CASSLGPAGEGDTQYF
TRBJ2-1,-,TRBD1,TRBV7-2,TGTGCCAGCAGCTCGGGACAGGGGGCCTACAATGAGCAGTTCTTC,CASSSGQGAYNEQFF
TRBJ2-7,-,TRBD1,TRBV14,TGTGCCAGCAGCCAAGGACGGGACAGCTCCTACGAGCAGTACTTC,CASSQGRDSSYEQYF
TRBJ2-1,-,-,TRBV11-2,TGTGCCAGCAGCTCTTCGGGTTTGGCCTACAATGAGCAGTTCTTC,CASSSSGLAYNEQFF
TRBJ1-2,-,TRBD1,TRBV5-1,TGCGCCAGCAGCCAAAAGACAGGGCATGGCTACACCTTC,CASSQKTGHGYTF
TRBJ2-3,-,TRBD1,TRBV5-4,TGTGCCAGCAGCTTGAATCAGGGGGCGAATACGCAGTATTTT,CASSLNQGANTQYF
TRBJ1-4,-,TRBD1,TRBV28,TGTGCCAGCAGTTTAGGCAAGACAGGGACGAAGACTGAAAAACTGTTTTTT,CASSLGKTGTKTEKLFF